The subject of this entry is one T cell receptor (beta chain). The antigen is undetermined. Trimming took 2 bases from V and 6 from J, leaving 10 bases between them. CDR1 and CDR2 from the germline V gene are MNHNS and SASEGT. The CDR3 has 14 amino acids. The sample comes from a study of CD4 T cells in relation to SARS-CoV-2 and coronaviruses. Looking at the study overall: Patient ages ranged from 21 to 72, median 38.

The study, taken as a whole, reports: Crossreactive clones expanded significantly less to SARS-CoV-2 than monoreactive clones.

Clones were read by immunoSEQ multiplex PCR, and TCRdb kept only the in-frame ones, dropping some. This table has under 50,000 clones, over 75% appearing once. The J gene is TRBJ2-2, the V gene TRBV6-1; no definite D call. The clonotype was recovered from an adult with COVID-19. Sequencing was done on a sample of memory CD4+ T cells from PBMCs. The CDR3 coding sequence is TGTGCCAGCAGTGAATCGTGGTCCGCCGGGGAGCTGTTTTTT. It is translated as CASSESWSAGELFF.